The source of this T cell receptor beta chain is a study of shared clonotypes between healthy human individuals. CD45RO-negative cells were positively selected for CCR7, leaving out terminally differentiated effector memory CD45RA+ cells. The CDR3 is made up of 15 amino acids. The germline V gene encodes CDR1 SEHNR and CDR2 FQNEAQ (reference sequence). J gave up 6 bases and V 5 bases, and 10 bases lay outside the gene matches. Only in-frame clones appear in the TCRdb table, and some are missing; sequencing was by immunoSEQ multiplex PCR. The sample shows around 1.9 million clones, roughly 91% of them seen only once.

The rearrangement joins TRBV7-9 to TRBJ2-7; TRBD2 aligns across 10 bases. This TCR derives from a man aged 18 to 30 in good health. Some clones in this sample may be carry-over from other donors' samples. The sequenced material came from naive CD8+ T cells from PBMCs. The CDR3 region is CASSPSEREGPEQYF. The CDR3 nucleotides read TGTGCCAGCAGCCCAAGCGAGCGGGAGGGCCCCGAGCAGTACTTC.